The 30 T cell receptor beta chains listed next were all sequenced from one sample in a study of memory CD4+ T cells and cytomegalovirus serostatus. Sequencing used immunoSEQ multiplex PCR; TCRdb keeps in-frame clones, though not all of them. This table has about 52,000 clones, about 78% appearing once. The sort gate was single viable CD3+CD4+CD8-CD45RO+ cells for memory CD4+ T cells. The specimen sequenced was memory CD4+ T cells from blood. These receptors were taken from an adult in good health and CMV-seronegative.

The chain carries TRBV5-1 and TRBJ1-1, with 11 bases identical to TRBD1. The CDR3 sequence is 14 residues long. Germline values: CDR1 SGHRS, CDR2 YFSETQ. V was pared by 4 bases and J by 4 bases, with 3 bases of the junction left unmatched. For the CDR3, the DNA is TGCGCCAGCAGCCCCGGGACAGGGGGCACTGAAGCTTTCTTT. Amino acid sequence: CASSPGTGGTEAFF. Looking up the rest from reference TRBV5-1 and TRBJ1-1 gives the full variable domain: KAGVTQTPRYLIKTRGQQVTLSCSPISGHRSVSWYQQTPGQGLQFLFEYFSETQRNKGNFPGRFSGRQFSNSRSEMNVSTLELGDSALYLCASSPGTGGTEAFFGQGTRLTVV.

This clone turned up a few times. The rearrangement links TRBV15 to TRBJ1-1, with TRBD1 identical over 7 bases. V gave up 3 bases and J gave up 6 bases; unmatched junction bases: 13. Germline assignment: CDR1 LNHNV and CDR2 YYDKDF (reference sequence). This CDR3 contains 16 residues. The CDR3 DNA reads TGTGCCACCAGCAGCAGACAGGGAATGAGGGGAGCTGAAGCTTTCTTT. Translation: CATSSRQGMRGAEAFF.

This chain joins TRBV19 and TRBJ1-1; 10 bases agree with TRBD1. Trimming removed 6 bases from V and 7 bases from J; junction bases left unmatched: 5. CDR1 and CDR2 (germline): LNHDA, SQIVND (reference sequence). The CDR3 length is 13 residues. CDR3 bases: TGTGCCAGTAGCGTGACAGGGGGCAATGAAGCTTTCTTT. Amino acids: CASSVTGGNEAFF.

This chain connects TRBV7-9 to TRBJ2-3; no clear D gene. The germline gives CDR1 SEHNR, CDR2 FQNEAQ (reference sequence). The CDR3 extends over 17 amino acids. Trimming stripped 3 bases from V and 2 bases from J, with 18 bases between. This CDR3 reads CASSLTRLAQDTDTQYF. The CDR3 DNA reads as TGTGCCAGCAGCTTGACGCGACTTGCTCAGGACACAGATACGCAGTATTTT.

The V gene is TRBV7-6, the J gene TRBJ2-7; the D gene is possibly TRBD1 (6 bases). Trimming cost V 5 bases and J 4 bases, with 12 bases left between them. This CDR3 spans 13 amino acids. Germline V gives CDR1 SGHVS, CDR2 FNYEAQ. The CDR3 coding sequence is TGTGCCAGCAGCCCCCGGACAGTGTACGAGCAGTACTTC. This sequence encodes CASSPRTVYEQYF.

Here the CDR3 DNA reads TGCGCCAGCAGCTTGAGTCAGGGGGCCTCTGGAAACACCATATATTTT. This sequence encodes CASSLSQGASGNTIYF. The chain combines TRBV5-1 with TRBJ1-3; 8 nucleotides match TRBD1. This CDR3 spans 16 amino acids. The junction had 3 bases not matched to a gene; V was cut back by 1 base and J by 0 bases. In germline, CDR1 is SGHRS, CDR2 YFSETQ.

This clone was detected a few times. The gene calls are TRBV5-1 and TRBJ2-1, with TRBD1 matching 9 bases. Trimming cost V 4 bases and J 7 bases; bases outside gene matches: 6. CDR1 SGHRS and CDR2 YFSETQ come from the germline V gene. CDR3 length: 14 amino acids. CDR3 bases: TGCGCCAGCAGCGCCGGGACAGGGTTAAATGAGCAGTTCTTC. Its translation is CASSAGTGLNEQFF.

The rearrangement links TRBV4-2 to TRBJ1-1, with D tentatively TRBD1 (5 bases). The CDR3 has 15 amino acids. V lost 1 base to trimming and J lost 3 bases, with 12 bases between them. Germline CDR1 is LGHNA and CDR2 is YNFKEQ. In nucleotides, the CDR3 is TGTGCCAGCAGCCAAGGAGGCGGGGCGGACACTGAAGCTTTCTTT. It translates to CASSQGGGADTEAFF.

This chain links TRBV4-2 with TRBJ1-2; D perhaps matches TRBD1 (5 bases). Germline CDR1 reads LGHNA; CDR2 reads YNFKEQ. The V gene lost 3 bases and the J gene lost 6 bases, with 8 bases spanning the gap. CDR3 length equals 12 residues. CDR3 nucleotides: TGTGCCAGCAGCCATGTCAGGGATGGCTACACCTTC. As protein: CASSHVRDGYTF.

The rearrangement joins TRBV9 to TRBJ2-3, with D perhaps matching TRBD2 (6 bases). Germline assignment: CDR1 SGDLS and CDR2 YYNGEE. V lost 4 bases, J lost 0 bases, and 12 bases lay in between. The CDR3 extends over 15 amino acids. The CDR3 protein is CASSLSSVSTDTQYF. The CDR3 nucleotides read TGTGCCAGCAGCCTTTCTAGCGTTAGCACAGATACGCAGTATTTT.

This clone occurred a few times. The V call is TRBV7-2, the J call TRBJ1-5; D is unresolved. V gave up 2 bases and J gave up 6 bases, with 14 bases separating them. Germline V gives CDR1 SGHTA, CDR2 FQGNSA. CDR3 length equals 15 residues. DNA for the CDR3: TGTGCCAGCAGCTTATGGGTGAGGGAGGGTCAGCCCCAGCATTTT. Translating gives CASSLWVREGQPQHF.

This chain uses TRBV18 with TRBJ1-4; D not certain. The V and J ends lost 2 bases and 4 bases respectively, with 11 bases between them. Germline V gene data show CDR1 as KGHSH and CDR2 as LQKENI. The CDR3 is 15 residues long. This CDR3 reads CASSPGRAYNEKLFF. The CDR3 DNA follows: TGTGCCAGCTCACCAGGACGGGCCTATAATGAAAAACTGTTTTTT.

For the CDR3, the DNA is TGTGCCAGCAGTCGGGCCGGGGACACTGAAGCTTTCTTT. Its translation: CASSRAGDTEAFF. The chain links TRBV7-9 to TRBJ1-1; D uncertain. Germline loops: CDR1 SEHNR, CDR2 FQNEAQ (reference sequence). V was shortened by 6 bases and J by 3 bases, with 11 bases between the two germline ends. This CDR3 has 13 residues.

The V gene is TRBV7-2, the J gene TRBJ1-1; D uncertain. V was clipped by 0 bases and J by 4 bases, with 12 bases between them. Germline loops: CDR1 SGHTA, CDR2 FQGNSA. This CDR3 region has 15 residues. The CDR3 spells CASSLAPQRATEAFF. Written as DNA, the CDR3 is TGTGCCAGCAGCTTAGCCCCACAAAGAGCCACTGAAGCTTTCTTT.

CDR3 residues: CASSQRELAKNIQYF. The CDR3 coding sequence is TGTGCCAGCAGCCAGAGGGAGCTAGCCAAAAACATTCAGTACTTC. The J gene is TRBJ2-4, the V gene TRBV6-5; possibly TRBD2 for D (5 bases). Germline lookup yields CDR1 MNHEY and CDR2 SVGAGI. This CDR3 is 15 amino acids long. Trimming removed 6 bases from V and 0 bases from J, with 12 bases in between.

J is TRBJ2-2 and V is TRBV15, with D possibly being TRBD1 (5 bases). Trimming cost V 9 bases and J 3 bases, with 14 bases left between them. Germline CDR1 LNHNV, CDR2 YYDKDF (reference sequence). The CDR3 has 14 residues. CDR3 protein: CATGQGRYTGELFF. In nucleotides, the CDR3 is TGTGCCACGGGTCAGGGCCGATACACCGGGGAGCTGTTTTTT.

This chain joins TRBV28 and TRBJ1-5; TRBD1 might be the D (6 bases). This CDR3 has 14 residues. Trimming left V 5 bases short and J 5 bases short, with 13 bases between. Germline V CDR1 and CDR2: MDHEN, SYDVKM. For the CDR3, the DNA is TGTGCCAGCAGTATCGACAGGCCGGATCAGCCCCAGCATTTT. It specifies CASSIDRPDQPQHF.

The V call is TRBV7-9, the J call TRBJ2-7; D is possibly TRBD1 (6 bases). The CDR3 is 16 amino acids. Germline lookup yields CDR1 SEHNR and CDR2 FQNEAQ (reference sequence). V dropped 4 bases and J dropped 4 bases, with 20 bases sitting between them. CDR3 in DNA: TGTGCCAGCAGCTCGTTCGCAGGGGCGTCTCTTTACGAGCAGTACTTC. Residues: CASSSFAGASLYEQYF.

This clone was picked up a small number of times. Other DNA sequences in this specimen translate into the identical CDR3. V is TRBV6-5 and J is TRBJ2-2; TRBD1 aligns across 7 bases. J gave up 1 base and V 2 bases, and 1 base lay outside the gene matches. Germline CDR1 is MNHEY and CDR2 is SVGAGI. The CDR3 loop spans 15 amino acids. The chain's CDR3 is CASSYGDRNTGELFF. The DNA of the CDR3 is TGTGCCAGCAGTTACGGGGACAGGAACACCGGGGAGCTGTTTTTT.

Only a few counts were recorded for this clone. The CDR3 nucleotides read TGTGCCAGCAGCCGGATCGGTTCGGGAGGCGAGCAGTACTTC. As protein: CASSRIGSGGEQYF. The rearrangement joins TRBV11-2 to TRBJ2-7, with 7 nucleotides matching TRBD2. CDR1 is SGHAT, CDR2 FQNNGV, per germline. The CDR3 runs 14 residues. Trimming cost V 5 bases and J 6 bases; bases outside gene matches: 10. Complete variable domain (other parts from reference TRBV11-2 and TRBJ2-7): EAGVAQSPRYKIIEKRQSVAFWCNPISGHATLYWYQQILGQGPKLLIQFQNNGVVDDSQLPKDRFSAERLKGVDSTLKIQPAKLEDSAVYLCASSRIGSGGEQYFGPGTRLTVT.

This clone occurred a few times. The rearrangement uses TRBV7-9 and TRBJ1-5, with no clear D. V was pared by 5 bases and J by 1 base, with 6 bases between. CDR3 length equals 13 residues. The germline CDR1 and CDR2 sequences are SEHNR and FQNEAQ (reference sequence). The chain's CDR3 is CASSGGSNQPQHF. The DNA of the CDR3 is TGTGCCAGCAGCGGAGGGAGCAATCAGCCCCAGCATTTT.

The V and J genes are TRBV4-1 and TRBJ2-1, with 13 bases lining up with TRBD2. The V segment lost 2 bases and the J segment 4 bases; nucleotides outside the gene matches: 5. Germline V gene data show CDR1 as MGHRA and CDR2 as YSYEKL. This CDR3 is 17 amino acids long. CDR3 in amino acids: CASSQQLAGGSYNEQFF. The CDR3 region has the DNA TGCGCCAGCAGCCAACAACTAGCGGGGGGGTCTTACAATGAGCAGTTCTTC.

The gene calls are TRBV7-8 and TRBJ2-3, with D tentatively TRBD1 (7 bases). Germline V gene lookup returns CDR1 SGHVS and CDR2 FQNEAQ. The CDR3 contains 14 residues. The V end lost 5 bases, the J end lost 5 bases, and 14 bases lay between the germline ends. CDR3 region: CASSLRQGGDTQYF. DNA of the CDR3: TGTGCCAGCAGCCTGAGACAGGGAGGAGATACGCAGTATTTT.

DNA of the CDR3: TGTGCCAGCAGTGTTCGGACAGAGAACACTGAAGCTTTCTTT. Translated: CASSVRTENTEAFF. This sequence joins TRBV2 and TRBJ1-1; D is possibly TRBD1 (6 bases). V dropped 4 bases and J dropped 1 base, with 10 bases sitting between them. Germline V CDR1 and CDR2: SNHLY, FYNNEI. CDR3 length equals 14 residues.

This chain's CDR3 is CASSGDRTTEAFF. DNA of the CDR3: TGTGCCAGCAGTGGGGACAGGACGACTGAAGCTTTCTTT. The chain couples TRBV2 to TRBJ1-1; 8 bases match TRBD1. This CDR3 is built from 13 residues. Losses at the gene ends were 4 bases for V and 5 bases for J; bases not matched to a gene: 3. Germline V gene lookup returns CDR1 SNHLY and CDR2 FYNNEI.

This clone showed up just a few times. V and J are TRBV7-8 and TRBJ1-1; D call uncertain. V lost 4 bases, J lost 4 bases, and 16 bases lay in between. Germline V gene sequence: CDR1 SGHVS, CDR2 FQNEAQ. This CDR3 comprises 15 residues. DNA of the CDR3: TGTGCCAGCAGCTCGCGGACGGCTGATGGCACTGAAGCTTTCTTT. Encoded protein: CASSSRTADGTEAFF.

This clone was seen only a few times. This chain links TRBV4-2 with TRBJ1-2; no reliable D call. From germline, CDR1 is LGHNA and CDR2 YNFKEQ. Deletions cut 5 bases from V and 4 bases from J, with 14 bases between. CDR3 size: 14 residues. CDR3 protein: CASSTRAVGYGYTF. The DNA for the CDR3 is TGTGCCAGCAGCACCCGGGCGGTAGGCTATGGCTACACCTTC.

The chain is built from TRBV4-1 and TRBJ1-6; 7 bases align to TRBD1. CDR1 and CDR2 (germline): MGHRA, YSYEKL. The CDR3 extends over 18 amino acids. Germline trimming cut 3 bases from V and 7 bases from J; bases unmatched to any gene: 15. CDR3 sequence (DNA): TGCGCCAGCAGCCAGCCGGGACAGACAGGGCTACCCAATTCACCCCTCCACTTT. Its protein product is CASSQPGQTGLPNSPLHF.

The chain combines TRBV27 with TRBJ2-3, with 8 bases matching TRBD2. Germline V gene data show CDR1 as MNHEY and CDR2 as SMNVEV (reference sequence). CDR3 length: 18 amino acids. J was trimmed by 0 bases and V by 4 bases; bases with no gene match: 12. CDR3 region: CASSSRASGPKSTDTQYF. The CDR3, as DNA: TGTGCCAGCAGTTCCCGGGCTAGCGGGCCGAAGAGCACAGATACGCAGTATTTT.

The rearrangement uses TRBV7-9 and TRBJ2-3; TRBD2 agrees at 10 bases. The germline V gene has CDR1 SEHNR and CDR2 FQNEAQ (reference sequence). This CDR3 contains 16 residues. V lost 1 base, J lost 6 bases, and 7 bases stayed unmatched. The CDR3: CASSLDVAGGADTQYF. The CDR3 DNA sequence: TGTGCCAGCAGCTTAGACGTAGCGGGGGGCGCGGATACGCAGTATTTT.